A selection of T cell receptor beta chains follows, all from one sample in a study of T-cell memory formation after mild COVID-19. TCRdb re-derived calls from the 5' RACE reads in MiXCR, one entry per CDR3 protein. The table includes about 440,000 distinct CDR3 sequences, approximately 20% detected once. Material for sequencing was PBMCs or a T cell subset sorted from them (not recorded which). All receptors come from an adult woman who had mild COVID-19 (a few samples of this study predate the infection). Cell type and time point are not known. Both conserved end residues are part of each CDR3. A D gene is named only where the DNA matches it firmly. Size is omitted from some rows. Given values are once, few, many or a class for expanded clones.

V gene	J gene	clone size	D gene	CDR3 protein	CDR3 DNA
TRBV5-1	TRBJ2-5	many	NA	CASSLVAMQETQYF	TGCGCCAGCAGCTTGGTGGCTATGCAAGAGACCCAGTACTTC
TRBV20-1	TRBJ2-4	NA	NA	CSASHGQWHIQYF	TGCAGTGCTAGCCACGGACAGTGGCACATTCAGTACTTC
TRBV7-2	TRBJ2-1	NA	NA	CASSLVSLARAGLWNEQFF	TGTGCCAGCAGCTTAGTTTCGTTGGCGAGGGCAGGTCTTTGGAATGAGCAGTTCTTC
TRBV29-1	TRBJ2-3	few	NA	CSAKGHENTDTQYF	TGCAGCGCCAAGGGACATGAGAACACAGATACGCAGTATTTT
TRBV20-1	TRBJ2-7	few	NA	CSARSGVYEQYF	TGCAGTGCTAGGAGCGGAGTCTACGAGCAGTACTTC
TRBV24-1	TRBJ2-6	few	NA	CATSVRGTGANVLTF	TGTGCCACCAGTGTACGGGGTACAGGGGCCAACGTCCTGACTTTC
TRBV2	TRBJ2-1	NA	NA	CASRDSYNEQFF	TGTGCCAGCAGGGACAGCTACAATGAGCAGTTCTTC
TRBV4-2	TRBJ2-3	few	TRBD2	CASSQRPGTSGWVDTQYF	TGTGCCAGCAGCCAACGCCCAGGCACTAGCGGATGGGTAGATACGCAGTATTTT
TRBV7-2	TRBJ1-3	few	NA	CASSPWASSTGNTIYF	TGTGCCAGCAGCCCTTGGGCATCATCGACTGGAAACACCATATATTTT
TRBV24-1	TRBJ1-2	NA	TRBD1	CATSDPDRAYTF	TGTGCCACCAGTGACCCGGACAGGGCCTACACCTTC
TRBV7-2	TRBJ2-7	NA	NA	CASSGPERPEQYF	TGTGCCAGCAGTGGACCCGAGCGCCCCGAGCAGTACTTC
TRBV29-1	TRBJ2-7	NA	NA	CSVRVAYEQYF	TGCAGCGTCCGGGTCGCCTACGAGCAGTACTTC
TRBV6-2/TRBV6-3	TRBJ2-3	NA	TRBD1	CASSRRQGSTDTQYF	TGTGCCAGCAGTCGACGACAGGGGAGCACAGATACGCAGTATTTT
TRBV6-5	TRBJ1-3	NA	NA	CASSPTPRSGNTIYF	TGTGCCAGCAGCCCGACGCCCCGCTCTGGAAACACCATATATTTT
TRBV9	TRBJ2-1	few	NA	CASSTQGGGPDNEQFF	TGTGCCAGCAGCACGCAAGGAGGGGGGCCGGACAATGAGCAGTTCTTC
TRBV6-1	TRBJ2-7	few	NA	CASSETSFGNEQYF	TGTGCCAGCAGTGAGACCAGCTTTGGGAACGAGCAGTACTTC
TRBV24-1	TRBJ2-1	few	TRBD2	CATSDRSGVVSNEQFF	TGTGCCACCAGTGATCGTAGCGGGGTCGTATCCAATGAGCAGTTCTTC
TRBV6-2/TRBV6-3	TRBJ1-2	NA	NA	CASSYSPGRPNYGYTF	TGTGCCAGCAGTTACTCACCCGGGCGACCGAACTATGGCTACACCTTC
TRBV7-2	TRBJ2-7	once	NA	CASSLYHGNRHYEQYF	TGTGCCAGCAGCTTATACCACGGGAATCGTCACTACGAGCAGTACTTC
TRBV7-2	TRBJ1-4	many	NA	CASSLAPRSVNEKLFF	TGTGCCAGCAGCTTAGCGCCTAGGTCGGTTAATGAAAAACTGTTTTTT
TRBV12-3/TRBV12-4	TRBJ2-1	NA	TRBD2	CASERGGYNEQFF	TGTGCCAGTGAGCGGGGGGGATACAATGAGCAGTTCTTC
TRBV5-6	TRBJ1-2	few	NA	CASSAFPQVGYGYTF	TGTGCCAGCAGCGCTTTCCCACAGGTCGGCTATGGCTACACCTTC
TRBV12-3/TRBV12-4	TRBJ2-1	few	NA	CASSLPGLVQFF	TGTGCCAGCAGTTTACCGGGACTGGTACAGTTCTTC
TRBV10-3	TRBJ2-7	NA	TRBD1	CAMAGQGLSYEQYF	TGTGCCATGGCGGGACAGGGGCTATCCTACGAGCAGTACTTC
TRBV6-2/TRBV6-3	TRBJ1-1	many	NA	CASSYFGGTEAFF	TGTGCCAGCAGTTACTTCGGGGGCACTGAAGCTTTCTTT
TRBV6-5	TRBJ2-7	few	TRBD1	CASSYEFYRTGLVAYEQYF	TGTGCCAGCAGTTACGAGTTTTACCGGACAGGGCTGGTTGCCTACGAGCAGTACTTC
TRBV25-1	TRBJ1-2	NA	TRBD1	CASIRKLDRHYGYTF	TGTGCCAGCATCAGAAAACTGGACAGGCATTATGGCTACACCTTC
TRBV12-3/TRBV12-4	TRBJ1-5	many	NA	CASSLVDNQPQHF	TGTGCCAGCAGCCTCGTAGACAATCAGCCCCAGCATTTT
TRBV4-2	TRBJ1-2	NA	NA	CASSQDRGRFGYTF	TGTGCCAGCAGCCAAGACCGGGGGCGGTTTGGCTACACCTTC
TRBV4-2	TRBJ1-4	few	NA	CASSQEYTFIPATNEKLFF	TGTGCCAGCAGCCAAGAGTACACCTTTATACCCGCAACTAATGAAAAACTGTTTTTT
TRBV20-1	TRBJ2-7	NA	TRBD1	CSARDHVSGTGGGGGQYF	TGCAGTGCTAGAGATCATGTGAGCGGGACAGGGGGCGGAGGAGGGCAGTACTTC
TRBV9	TRBJ1-1	NA	NA	CASSVGGKENTEAFF	TGTGCCAGCAGCGTAGGGGGTAAGGAGAACACTGAAGCTTTCTTT
TRBV4-3	TRBJ2-1	NA	NA	CASSQDSPRYNEQFF	TGCGCCAGCAGCCAAGATTCGCCGAGATACAATGAGCAGTTCTTC
TRBV5-4	TRBJ2-1	medium-sized	TRBD2	CASRPGLEVYNEQFF	TGTGCCAGCAGGCCTGGACTAGAGGTCTACAATGAGCAGTTCTTC
TRBV9	TRBJ2-2	NA	NA	CASSVVPGRDPGELFF	TGTGCCAGCAGCGTAGTACCGGGCAGGGATCCCGGGGAGCTGTTTTTT
TRBV24-1	TRBJ2-3	few	TRBD2	CATSDRLASGVTDTQYF	TGTGCCACCAGCGATAGGTTGGCTAGCGGAGTCACAGATACGCAGTATTTT
TRBV9	TRBJ1-1	NA	NA	CASSAAHSTMNTEAFF	TGTGCCAGCAGCGCCGCCCATAGCACCATGAACACTGAAGCTTTCTTT
TRBV25-1	TRBJ2-1	few	NA	CASSPTGRGGNEQFF	TGTGCCAGCAGCCCGACAGGGAGGGGAGGCAATGAGCAGTTCTTC
TRBV5-1	TRBJ2-1	few	NA	CASSLRLTYNEQFF	TGCGCCAGCAGCTTGAGACTAACCTACAATGAGCAGTTCTTC
TRBV5-5	TRBJ2-7	NA	TRBD2	CASEGTSGSYEQYF	TGTGCCAGCGAGGGGACTAGCGGTTCCTACGAGCAGTACTTC
TRBV6-2/TRBV6-3	TRBJ2-2	NA	TRBD2	CASWGVAGARAGELFF	TGTGCCAGTTGGGGTGTGGCGGGAGCGAGGGCCGGGGAGCTGTTTTTT
TRBV4-1	TRBJ2-7	few	NA	CASSQVGGSNEQYF	TGCGCCAGCAGCCAAGTAGGGGGGTCCAACGAGCAGTACTTC
TRBV20-1	TRBJ2-7	NA	NA	CSARDRTSPGNEQYF	TGCAGTGCTAGAGATCGAACTAGTCCGGGAAACGAGCAGTACTTC
TRBV12-3/TRBV12-4	TRBJ2-3	NA	NA	CASSPHGGAHTDTQYF	TGTGCCAGCAGTCCCCACGGGGGCGCTCACACAGATACGCAGTATTTT